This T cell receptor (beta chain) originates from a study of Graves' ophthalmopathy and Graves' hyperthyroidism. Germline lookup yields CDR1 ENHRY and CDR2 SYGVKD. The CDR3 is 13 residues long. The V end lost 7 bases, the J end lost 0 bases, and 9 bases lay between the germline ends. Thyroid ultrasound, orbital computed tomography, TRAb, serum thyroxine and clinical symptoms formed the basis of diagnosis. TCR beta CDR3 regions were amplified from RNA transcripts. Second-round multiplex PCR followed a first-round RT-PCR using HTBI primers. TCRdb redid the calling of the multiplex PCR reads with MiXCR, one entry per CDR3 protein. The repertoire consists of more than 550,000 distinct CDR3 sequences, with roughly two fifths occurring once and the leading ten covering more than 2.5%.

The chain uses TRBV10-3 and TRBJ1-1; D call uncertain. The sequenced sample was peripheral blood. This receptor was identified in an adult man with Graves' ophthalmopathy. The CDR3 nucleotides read TGTGCCATCACCGGAGGGTTGAACACTGAAGCTTTCTTT. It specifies CAITGGLNTEAFF.